This T cell receptor (beta chain) derives from a study of siplizumab effects on memory and regulatory T cells. Findings and caveats of the study: Both greater diversity than memory cells and a major contribution to the alloresponse seemed to characterize naive T cells. Mapping to unstimulated subsets was achieved for only a minor fraction of alloreactive clones. Whether proliferating Tregs in siplizumab cultures suppress was not functionally confirmed.

A remark on this clone: Its antigen is unidentified.

Assay used: immunoSEQ multiplex PCR; TCRdb lists only in-frame clones, some missing. The repertoire has roughly 60,000 clones, approximately 93% of them found once; the top ten carry roughly 38%. V lost 3 bases to trimming and J lost 5 bases, with 16 bases between them. CDR1 is SEHNR, CDR2 FQNEAQ, per germline (reference sequence). CDR3 length: 16 residues. The V call is TRBV7-9, the J call TRBJ2-2; the D is unclear. The origin of this receptor is a human donor in good health. Sequencing was done on a sample of CD8+ T cells sorted from blood. The DNA of the CDR3 is TGTGCCAGCAGCTTTGTAGGCACAGACCTTACCGGGGAGCTGTTTTTT. This encodes CASSFVGTDLTGELFF.